This TCR beta chain was profiled in a study of blood T cell repertoires in COVID-19. Study context: Sites in the United States, Italy and Spain provided acute and convalescent COVID-19 samples. T cells, B-cell-depleted T cells, or PBMCs provided the cDNA or gDNA that served as material.

CDR1 and CDR2 (germline): SGHRS, YFSETQ. Trimming cost V 5 bases and J 5 bases, with 20 bases left between them. This CDR3 has 16 residues. Under the authors' procedure: The authors estimated nucleated cell counts from reference gene primer amplification. The protocol was immunoSEQ multiplex PCR, while the TCRdb copy is restricted to in-frame clones and leaves out a portion. D and trimming were read from the DNA, whereas the V and J calls and clone size are those reported in that table. The sample lists roughly 63,000 clones, about 73% seen once, with over 25% in the top ten. The receptor was isolated from a woman of 80 years or more with acute or convalescent COVID-19. This chain links TRBV5-1 with TRBJ2-1; D possibly corresponds to TRBD2 (5 bases). Sequencing input: peripheral blood. The CDR3 bases are TGCGCCAGCAGTCACCCCAGCGGTACACAAAACAATGAGCAGTTCTTC. This gives the protein CASSHPSGTQNNEQFF. Combining the CDR3 with reference TRBV5-1 and TRBJ2-1 gives the whole variable domain KAGVTQTPRYLIKTRGQQVTLSCSPISGHRSVSWYQQTPGQGLQFLFEYFSETQRNKGNFPGRFSGRQFSNSRSEMNVSTLELGDSALYLCASSHPSGTQNNEQFFGPGTRLTVL.